Listed here are 13 T cell receptor beta chains from one sample, sequenced in a study of T cell repertoires in cytomegalovirus infection. TCRdb reanalysed the reads using MiXCR and keeps one entry per CDR3 protein. The sample contains over 250,000 distinct CDR3 sequences, 20% to 30% of which appear only once. Sequences were obtained from PBMCs. The receptors were gathered from a human donor in good health (CMV status not recorded). Some clones in this sample may be carry-over from other donors' samples.

This clonotype came up a few times. The chain is built from TRBV5-6 and TRBJ1-3; unclear D gene. Looked up from germline, CDR1 is SGHDT and CDR2 is YYEEEE. The CDR3 is 13 amino acids. V lost 4 bases, J lost 2 bases, and 7 bases lay in between. Written as DNA, the CDR3 is TGTGCCAGCAGCACCGCCGCTGGAAACACCATATATTTT. This gives the protein CASSTAAGNTIYF.

This clonotype showed up many times. The chain uses TRBV7-2 and TRBJ2-7; either TRBD1 or TRBD2 may supply D (6 bases each). Per germline, CDR1 SGHTA and CDR2 FQGNSA. The CDR3 loop spans 15 amino acids. Trimming pared 5 bases from V and 3 bases from J, leaving 17 bases between. The CDR3 DNA reads as TGTGCCAGCAGCACCCGAATCGGGGGCGGCTACGAGCAGTACTTC. It encodes CASSTRIGGGYEQYF.

The V and J genes are TRBV5-1 and TRBJ2-5, with D perhaps assigned TRBD1 or TRBD2 (5 bases each). There are 15 residues in the CDR3. The germline V and J ends were trimmed by 1 base and 1 base, with 11 bases remaining between them. CDR1 and CDR2 from the germline V gene are SGHRS and YFSETQ. The CDR3 DNA is TGCGCCAGCAGCTTGCAGCAGGGACCCCAAGAGACCCAGTACTTC. Translating gives CASSLQQGPQETQYF.

For the CDR3, the DNA is TGTGCCAGCAGCCCCACCCGGGGGGGCCCCTCGTCCCAGTACTTC. This translates into CASSPTRGGPSSQYF. V usage is TRBV28 and J usage is TRBJ2-5; 8 bases align to TRBD2. J lost 9 bases, V lost 6 bases, and 15 bases had no gene match. The length of the CDR3 is 15 residues. The germline V gene has CDR1 MDHEN and CDR2 SYDVKM.

Regarding this clonotype: A read error may explain this, as a much larger clone is one base away. The gene calls are TRBV24-1 and TRBJ2-3; D is uncertain. The germline gives CDR1 KGHDR, CDR2 SFDVKD. This CDR3 is built from 13 residues. CDR3 bases: TGTGCCGCCAGTGATTCCCCCCAAGATACGCAGTATTTT. This codes for CAASDSPQDTQYF.

The chain combines TRBV13 with TRBJ1-1, with D perhaps matching TRBD1 (6 bases). Trimming cost V 6 bases and J 0 bases, with 17 bases left between them. The CDR3 loop spans 16 amino acids. The germline V gene encodes CDR1 PRHDT and CDR2 FYEKMQ (reference sequence). CDR3 coding DNA: TGTGCCAGCAGGATTGGGACACGTCGCATGAACACTGAAGCTTTCTTT. It is translated as CASRIGTRRMNTEAFF.

This rearrangement joins TRBV5-4 to TRBJ2-1; D possibly corresponds to TRBD2 (7 bases). CDR3 length: 15 amino acids. Germline-derived CDR1 and CDR2 are SGHNT and YYREEE (reference sequence). Trimming took 0 bases from V and 6 from J, leaving 13 bases between them. CDR3 loop: CASSLVGGPGNEQFF. As DNA, the CDR3 is TGTGCCAGCAGCTTGGTGGGGGGGCCCGGCAATGAGCAGTTCTTC.

This clonotype was observed at least ten times. This chain uses TRBV7-6 with TRBJ2-1; D possibly corresponds to TRBD1 (6 bases). The CDR3 consists of 15 residues. The germline V gene has CDR1 SGHVS and CDR2 FNYEAQ. The V end lost 2 bases, the J end lost 4 bases, and 12 bases lay between the germline ends. The CDR3 nucleotides read TGTGCCAGCAGCTTAACACAGGGCGGATACAATGAGCAGTTCTTC. Translating it yields CASSLTQGGYNEQFF.

This clonotype showed up many times. This chain links TRBV7-2 with TRBJ2-3; D perhaps matches TRBD2 (6 bases). The V end was cut by 8 bases, the J end by 1 base, with 16 bases between. This CDR3 is built from 15 residues. Germline lookup yields CDR1 SGHTA and CDR2 FQGNSA. The CDR3 DNA is TGTGCCAGCCGACCCGGGGGAGTCGGCACAGATACGCAGTATTTT. This gives the protein CASRPGGVGTDTQYF.

V usage is TRBV28 and J usage is TRBJ2-5; perhaps TRBD2 as D (7 bases). The CDR3 has 15 residues. The ends were cut back, 3 bases at V and 2 bases at J, with 13 bases in the middle. Germline assignment: CDR1 MDHEN and CDR2 SYDVKM. The CDR3 here is CASSFGGALQETQYF. In nucleotides, the CDR3 is TGTGCCAGCAGTTTTGGGGGGGCGCTTCAAGAGACCCAGTACTTC. Full variable domain (rest looked up from reference TRBV28 and TRBJ2-5): DVKVTQSSRYLVKRTGEKVFLECVQDMDHENMFWYRQDPGLGLRLIYFSYDVKMKEKGDIPEGYSVSREKKERFSLILESASTNQTSMYLCASSFGGALQETQYFGPGTRLLVL.

The V and J genes are TRBV27 and TRBJ2-7; 7 bases line up with TRBD2. Germline V lookup: CDR1 MNHEY, CDR2 SMNVEV (reference sequence). V gave up 10 bases and J gave up 5 bases; unmatched junction bases: 11. The CDR3 length is 13 residues. The CDR3 protein is CATSLWEGHEQYF. The CDR3 nucleotides read TGTGCCACCAGCTTGTGGGAGGGCCACGAGCAGTACTTC.

This sequence joins TRBV6-2 or TRBV6-3 and TRBJ1-1; no definite D call. The CDR3 extends over 15 amino acids. In germline, CDR1 is MNHEY, CDR2 SVGEGT. Deletions cut 5 bases from V and 1 base from J, with 14 bases between. The chain's CDR3 is CASSLTPLGNTEAFF. The CDR3 nucleotides read TGTGCCAGCAGTCTTACTCCGCTTGGGAACACTGAAGCTTTCTTT.

This clonotype was counted ten times or more. The chain recombines TRBV27 with TRBJ2-7; D is possibly TRBD1 (5 bases). The CDR3 length is 12 residues. Trimming cost V 3 bases and J 6 bases, with 9 bases left between them. The V gene's germline CDR1 is MNHEY and CDR2 SMNVEV (reference sequence). CDR3 residues: CASSFWGGEQYF. CDR3 in DNA: TGTGCCAGCAGTTTCTGGGGCGGCGAGCAGTACTTC.